This T cell receptor (beta chain) was identified during a study of blood T cell repertoires in COVID-19. TCRdb keeps only in-frame clones here, not all; method: immunoSEQ multiplex PCR. The table includes roughly 120,000 clones, 86% detected once. Between the trimmed V and J ends, which lost 0 bases and 8 bases, there was a span of 18 bases. The CDR3 covers 16 residues. In germline, CDR1 is SGHRS, CDR2 YFSETQ. The rearrangement links TRBV5-1 to TRBJ2-1; D might be TRBD2 (6 bases). The sequenced sample was peripheral blood. This receptor was identified in a man between 70 and 80 years old who had recovered from COVID-19. The CDR3 protein is CASSLASGPPGDEQFF. The CDR3 DNA reads as TGCGCCAGCAGCTTGGCCTCAGGACCCCCGGGGGATGAGCAGTTCTTC.